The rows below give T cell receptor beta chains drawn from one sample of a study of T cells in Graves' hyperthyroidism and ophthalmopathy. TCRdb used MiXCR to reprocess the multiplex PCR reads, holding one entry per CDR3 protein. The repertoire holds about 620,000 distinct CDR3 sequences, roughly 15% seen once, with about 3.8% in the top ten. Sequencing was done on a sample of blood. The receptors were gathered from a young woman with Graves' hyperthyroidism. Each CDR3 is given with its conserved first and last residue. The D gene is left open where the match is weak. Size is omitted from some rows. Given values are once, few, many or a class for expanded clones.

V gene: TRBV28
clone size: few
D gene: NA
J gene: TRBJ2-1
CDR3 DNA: TGTGCCAGTACCCCCGGGCAGGGTAGGAGTACGTACAATGAGCAGTTCTTC
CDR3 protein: CASTPGQGRSTYNEQFF

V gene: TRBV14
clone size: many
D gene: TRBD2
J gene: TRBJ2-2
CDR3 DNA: TGTGCCAGCAGCCATCAAGCTAGCGGGACTAACACCGGGGAGCTGTTTTTT
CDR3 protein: CASSHQASGTNTGELFF

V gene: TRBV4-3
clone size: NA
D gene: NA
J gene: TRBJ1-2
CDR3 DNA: TGCGCCAGCAGTTTTTTGGACACGCATTATGGCTACACCTTC
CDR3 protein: CASSFLDTHYGYTF

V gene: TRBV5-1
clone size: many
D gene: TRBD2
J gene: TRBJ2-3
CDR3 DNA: TGCGCCAGCAGCTACACTAGCGGCACAGATACGCAGTATTTT
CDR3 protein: CASSYTSGTDTQYF

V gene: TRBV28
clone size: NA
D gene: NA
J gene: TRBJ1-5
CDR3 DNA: TGTGCCAGCAGTTGGGCCCCCGGGCAGCCCCAGCATTTT
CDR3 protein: CASSWAPGQPQHF

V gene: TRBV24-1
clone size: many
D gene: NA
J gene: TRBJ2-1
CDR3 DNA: TGTGCCACCAATGGGGCGGGCGACAATGAGCAGTTCTTC
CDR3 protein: CATNGAGDNEQFF

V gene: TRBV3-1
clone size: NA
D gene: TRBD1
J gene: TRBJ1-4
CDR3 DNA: TGTGCCAGCAGTCGGACAGGGGATAAACTGTTTTTT
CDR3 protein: CASSRTGDKLFF

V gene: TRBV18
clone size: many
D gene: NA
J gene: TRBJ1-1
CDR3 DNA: TGTGCCAGCTCACAAAGGTGGGGCCCCGAAGCTTTCTTT
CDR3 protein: CASSQRWGPEAFF

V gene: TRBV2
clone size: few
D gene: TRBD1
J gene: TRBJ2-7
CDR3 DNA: TGTGCCAGCGGTTCGGACAGGGGGAATATCTACGAGCAGTACTTC
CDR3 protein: CASGSDRGNIYEQYF

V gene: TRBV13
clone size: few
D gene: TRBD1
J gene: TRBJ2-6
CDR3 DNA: TGTGCCAGCAGCTTAGACGGGACAGGGCTCTCTGGGGCCAACGTCCTGACTTTC
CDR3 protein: CASSLDGTGLSGANVLTF

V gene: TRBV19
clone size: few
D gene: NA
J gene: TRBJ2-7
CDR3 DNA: TGTGCCAGTAGTTGGGGGGGCGCAAGGTACGAGCAGTACTTC
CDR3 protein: CASSWGGARYEQYF